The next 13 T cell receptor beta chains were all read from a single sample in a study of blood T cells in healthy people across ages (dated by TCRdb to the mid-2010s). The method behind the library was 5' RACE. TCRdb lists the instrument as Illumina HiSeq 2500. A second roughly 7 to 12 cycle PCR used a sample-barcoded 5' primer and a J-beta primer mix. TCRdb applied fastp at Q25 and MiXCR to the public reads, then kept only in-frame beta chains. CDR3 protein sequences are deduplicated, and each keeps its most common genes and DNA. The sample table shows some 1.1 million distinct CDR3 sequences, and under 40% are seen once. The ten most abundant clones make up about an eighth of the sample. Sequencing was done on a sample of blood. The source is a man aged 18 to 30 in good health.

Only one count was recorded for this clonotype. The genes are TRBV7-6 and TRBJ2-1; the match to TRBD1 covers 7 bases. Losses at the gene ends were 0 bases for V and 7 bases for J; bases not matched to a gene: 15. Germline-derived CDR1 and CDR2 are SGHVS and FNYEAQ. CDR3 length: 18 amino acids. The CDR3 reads CASSLAPRDSVVMNEQFF. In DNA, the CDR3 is TGTGCCAGCAGCTTAGCGCCTAGGGACAGTGTAGTTATGAATGAGCAGTTCTTC.

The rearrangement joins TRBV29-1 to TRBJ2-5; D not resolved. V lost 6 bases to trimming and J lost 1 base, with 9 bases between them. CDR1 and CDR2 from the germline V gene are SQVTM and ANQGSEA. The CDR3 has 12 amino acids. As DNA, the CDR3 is TGCAGCGTAGGAAAGGCCCAAGAGACCCAGTACTTC. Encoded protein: CSVGKAQETQYF.

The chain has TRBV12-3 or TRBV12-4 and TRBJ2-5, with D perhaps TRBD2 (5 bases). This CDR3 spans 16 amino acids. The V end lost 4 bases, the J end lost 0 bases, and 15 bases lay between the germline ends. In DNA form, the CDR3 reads TGTGCCAGCAGTTCCGAGGACTGGAGGTACCAAGAGACCCAGTACTTC. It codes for CASSSEDWRYQETQYF.

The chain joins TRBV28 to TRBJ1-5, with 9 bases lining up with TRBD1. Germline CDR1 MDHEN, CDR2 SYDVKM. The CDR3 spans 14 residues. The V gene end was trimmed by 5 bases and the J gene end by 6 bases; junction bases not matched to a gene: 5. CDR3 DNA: TGTGCCAGCAGTCCACGGGACAGGGCTCAGCCCCAGCATTTT. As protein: CASSPRDRAQPQHF.

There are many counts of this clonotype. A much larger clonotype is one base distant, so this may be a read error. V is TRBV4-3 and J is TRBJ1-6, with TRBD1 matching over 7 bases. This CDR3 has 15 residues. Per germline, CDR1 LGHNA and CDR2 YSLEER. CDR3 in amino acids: CASSQLDRDNSPPHF. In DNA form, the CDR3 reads TGCGCCAGCAGCCAATTAGACAGGGATAATTCACCCCCCCACTTT.

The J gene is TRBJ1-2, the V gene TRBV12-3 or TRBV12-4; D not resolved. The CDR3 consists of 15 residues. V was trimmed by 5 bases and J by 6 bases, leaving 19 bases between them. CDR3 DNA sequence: TGTGCCAGCAGTCCGACCGGGAAGTTACGCGATGGCTACACCTTC. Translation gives CASSPTGKLRDGYTF.

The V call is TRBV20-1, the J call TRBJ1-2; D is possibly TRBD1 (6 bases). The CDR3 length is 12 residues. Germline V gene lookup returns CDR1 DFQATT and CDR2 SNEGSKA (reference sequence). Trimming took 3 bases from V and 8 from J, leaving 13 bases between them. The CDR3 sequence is CSARQQGYGYTF. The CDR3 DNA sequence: TGCAGTGCTAGGCAACAGGGATACGGCTACACCTTC.

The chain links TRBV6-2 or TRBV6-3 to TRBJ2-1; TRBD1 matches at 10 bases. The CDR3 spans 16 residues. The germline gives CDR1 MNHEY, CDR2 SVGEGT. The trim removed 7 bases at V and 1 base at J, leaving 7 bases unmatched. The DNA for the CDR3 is TGTGCCAGCACCGGATGGGACAGGGGATCCTACAATGAGCAGTTCTTC. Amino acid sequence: CASTGWDRGSYNEQFF.

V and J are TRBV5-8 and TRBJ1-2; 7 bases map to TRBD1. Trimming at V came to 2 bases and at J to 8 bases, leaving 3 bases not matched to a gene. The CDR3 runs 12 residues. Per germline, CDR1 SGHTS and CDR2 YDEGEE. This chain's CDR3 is CASSFDREGYTF. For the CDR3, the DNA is TGTGCCAGCAGCTTCGACAGGGAAGGCTACACCTTC. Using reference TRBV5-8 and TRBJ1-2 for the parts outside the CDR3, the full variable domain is EAGVTQSPTHLIKTRGQQATLRCSPISGHTSVYWYQQALGLGLQFLLWYDEGEERNRGNFPPRFSGRQFPNYSSELNVNALELEDSALYLCASSFDREGYTFGSGTRLTVV.

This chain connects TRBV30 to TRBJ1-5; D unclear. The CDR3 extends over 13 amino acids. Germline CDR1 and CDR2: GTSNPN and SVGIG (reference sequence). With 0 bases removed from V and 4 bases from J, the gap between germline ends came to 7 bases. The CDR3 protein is CAWSVRRNQPQHF. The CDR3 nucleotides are TGTGCCTGGAGTGTTCGACGGAATCAGCCCCAGCATTTT.

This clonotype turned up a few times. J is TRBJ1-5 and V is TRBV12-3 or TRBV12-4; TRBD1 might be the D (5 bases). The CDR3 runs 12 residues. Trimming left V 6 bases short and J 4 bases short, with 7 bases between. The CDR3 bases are TGTGCCAGCAGGGACAATAATCAGCCCCAGCATTTT. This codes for CASRDNNQPQHF.

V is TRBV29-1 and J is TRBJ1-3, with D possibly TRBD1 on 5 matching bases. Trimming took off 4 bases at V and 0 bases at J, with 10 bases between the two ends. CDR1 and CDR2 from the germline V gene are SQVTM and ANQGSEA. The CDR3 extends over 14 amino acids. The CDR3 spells CSVVGGVSGNTIYF. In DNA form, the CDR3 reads TGCAGCGTTGTTGGGGGTGTCTCTGGAAACACCATATATTTT.

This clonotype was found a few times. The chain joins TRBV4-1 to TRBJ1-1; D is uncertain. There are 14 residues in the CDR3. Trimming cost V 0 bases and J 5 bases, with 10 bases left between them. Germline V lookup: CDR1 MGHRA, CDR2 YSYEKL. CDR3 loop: CASSQDPALTEAFF. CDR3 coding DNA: TGCGCCAGCAGCCAAGACCCGGCGCTAACTGAAGCTTTCTTT.